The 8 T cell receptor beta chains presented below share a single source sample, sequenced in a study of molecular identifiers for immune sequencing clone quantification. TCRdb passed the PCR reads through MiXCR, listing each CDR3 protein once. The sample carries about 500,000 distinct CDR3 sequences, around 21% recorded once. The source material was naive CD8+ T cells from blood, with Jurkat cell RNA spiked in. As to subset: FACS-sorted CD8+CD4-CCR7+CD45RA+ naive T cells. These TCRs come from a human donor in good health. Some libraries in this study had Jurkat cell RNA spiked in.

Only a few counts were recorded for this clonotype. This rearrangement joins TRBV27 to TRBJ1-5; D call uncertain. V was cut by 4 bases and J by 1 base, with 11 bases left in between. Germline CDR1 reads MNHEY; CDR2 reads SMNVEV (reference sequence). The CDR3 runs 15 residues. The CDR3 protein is CASSSAGFSNQPQHF. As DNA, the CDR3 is TGTGCCAGCAGTTCGGCGGGGTTCAGCAATCAGCCCCAGCATTTT.

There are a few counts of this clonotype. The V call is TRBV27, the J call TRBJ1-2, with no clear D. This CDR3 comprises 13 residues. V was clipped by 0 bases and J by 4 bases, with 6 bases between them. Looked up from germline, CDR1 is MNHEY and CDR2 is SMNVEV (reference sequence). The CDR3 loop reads CASSLSNSYGYTF. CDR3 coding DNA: TGTGCCAGCAGTTTATCGAACAGCTATGGCTACACCTTC.

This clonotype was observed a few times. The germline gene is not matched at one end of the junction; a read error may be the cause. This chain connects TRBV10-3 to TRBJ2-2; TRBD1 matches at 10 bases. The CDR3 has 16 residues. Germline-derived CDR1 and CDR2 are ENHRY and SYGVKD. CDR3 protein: CAISYSGTGDTGELSF. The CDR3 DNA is TGTGCCATCAGTTACTCCGGGACAGGGGACACCGGGGAGCTGTCTTTT.

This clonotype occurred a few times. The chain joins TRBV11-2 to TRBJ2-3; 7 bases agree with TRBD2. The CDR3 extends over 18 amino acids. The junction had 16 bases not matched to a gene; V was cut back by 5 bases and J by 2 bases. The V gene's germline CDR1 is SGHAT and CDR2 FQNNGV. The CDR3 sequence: CASSHAGTTASLTDTQYF. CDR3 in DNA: TGTGCCAGCAGCCATGCCGGGACTACTGCATCCCTCACAGATACGCAGTATTTT.

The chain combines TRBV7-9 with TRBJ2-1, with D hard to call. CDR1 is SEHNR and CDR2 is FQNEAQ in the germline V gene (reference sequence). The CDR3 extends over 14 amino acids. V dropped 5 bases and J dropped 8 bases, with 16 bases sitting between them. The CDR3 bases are TGTGCCAGCAGCCCCGGGCCCACTATCCATGAGCAGTTCTTC. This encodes CASSPGPTIHEQFF.

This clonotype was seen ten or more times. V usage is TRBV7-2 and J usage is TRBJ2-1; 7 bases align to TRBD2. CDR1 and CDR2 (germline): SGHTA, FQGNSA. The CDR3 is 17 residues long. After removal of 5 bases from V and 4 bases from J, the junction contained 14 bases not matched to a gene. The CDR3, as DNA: TGTGCCAGCAGCACCCTCTTGGCGGGAGTATGGTACAATGAGCAGTTCTTC. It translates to CASSTLLAGVWYNEQFF.

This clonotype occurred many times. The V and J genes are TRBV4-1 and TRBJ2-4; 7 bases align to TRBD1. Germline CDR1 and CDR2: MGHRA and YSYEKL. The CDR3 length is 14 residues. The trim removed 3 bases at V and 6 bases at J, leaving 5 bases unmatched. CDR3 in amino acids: CASSQDRFGNIQYF. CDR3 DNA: TGCGCCAGCAGCCAGGACAGGTTTGGAAACATTCAGTACTTC.

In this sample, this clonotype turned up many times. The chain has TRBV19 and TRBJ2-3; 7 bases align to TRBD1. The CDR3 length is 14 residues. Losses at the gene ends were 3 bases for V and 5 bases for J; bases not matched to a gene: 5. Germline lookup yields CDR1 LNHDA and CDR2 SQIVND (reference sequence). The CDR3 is CASSMRQGLDTQYF. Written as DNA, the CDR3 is TGTGCCAGTAGTATGAGACAGGGTTTAGATACGCAGTATTTT.